Shown below are 26 T cell receptor beta chains from a single sample sequenced in a study of shared clonotypes between healthy human individuals. As defined, naive CD8 cells were CD45RO-negative and positively selected for CCR7, with terminally differentiated effector memory CD45RA+ cells excluded. This table comes from immunoSEQ multiplex PCR, and its TCRdb copy is limited to in-frame clones, with some not included. Found here are about 2.2 million clones, 93% of them singletons; the top ten hold around 1.8%. Sequencing was performed on naive CD8+ T cells from PBMCs. These receptors came from a man younger than 35 in good health. Some clones in this sample may be carry-over from other donors' samples.

CDR3 in DNA: TGTGCCAGCAGCCAGACCGGGGGGAGCGAGCAGTACTTC. This codes for CASSQTGGSEQYF. The rearrangement links TRBV14 to TRBJ2-7, with 7 bases matching TRBD2. The CDR3 length is 13 residues. Germline CDR1 reads SGHDN; CDR2 reads FVKESK. J was trimmed by 6 bases and V by 3 bases; bases with no gene match: 5. The full variable domain, in which reference TRBV14 and TRBJ2-7 provide the parts outside the CDR3, is EAGVTQFPSHSVIEKGQTVTLRCDPISGHDNLYWYRRVMGKEIKFLLHFVKESKQDESGMPNNRFLAERTGGTYSTLKVQPAELEDSGVYFCASSQTGGSEQYFGPGTRLTVT.

Comment on this clone: The sample holds other DNA sequences that translate to the same CDR3. The chain is built from TRBV4-1 and TRBJ2-1; no reliable D call. Deletions cut 4 bases from V and 0 bases from J, with 7 bases between. The CDR3 is 14 amino acids. Germline CDR1 reads MGHRA; CDR2 reads YSYEKL. CDR3 coding DNA: TGCGCCAGCAGCCCTAGAAGCTCCTACAATGAGCAGTTCTTC. Translating it yields CASSPRSSYNEQFF.

On this clone itself: The same CDR3 can be traced to other DNA sequences in this sample. The chain uses TRBV20-1 and TRBJ2-7; D gene uncertain. There are 11 residues in the CDR3. Trimming took 3 bases from V and 3 from J, leaving 6 bases between them. Germline V gene sequence: CDR1 DFQATT, CDR2 SNEGSKA (reference sequence). The CDR3 sequence: CSASLVYEQYF. CDR3 DNA sequence: TGCAGTGCTAGTCTGGTCTACGAGCAGTACTTC.

The rearrangement joins TRBV7-6 to TRBJ2-5; D unclear. Germline CDR1 and CDR2: SGHVS and FNYEAQ. V lost 5 bases to trimming and J lost 1 base, with 5 bases between them. The CDR3 is made up of 12 amino acids. CDR3 coding DNA: TGTGCCAGCAGCCCCCTCCAAGAGACCCAGTACTTC. Its protein product is CASSPLQETQYF.

The V gene is TRBV4-1, the J gene TRBJ2-1; TRBD2 matches at 8 bases. The J segment lost 5 bases and the V segment lost 2 bases, leaving 11 bases of the junction unmatched. This CDR3 has 17 residues. Per germline, CDR1 MGHRA and CDR2 YSYEKL. CDR3 protein: CASSQFFTGGINNEQFF. In nucleotides, the CDR3 is TGCGCCAGCAGCCAATTTTTTACGGGGGGGATTAACAATGAGCAGTTCTTC.

V gene TRBV14 combines with J gene TRBJ1-1, with D perhaps TRBD1 (6 bases). V was pared by 0 bases and J by 4 bases, with 12 bases between. CDR1 and CDR2 (germline): SGHDN, FVKESK. This CDR3 has 15 residues. The CDR3 loop reads CASSQDHRVGTEAFF. In nucleotides, the CDR3 is TGTGCCAGCAGCCAAGACCACAGGGTTGGCACTGAAGCTTTCTTT.

This sequence joins TRBV29-1 and TRBJ1-4; D is unresolved. Germline V lookup: CDR1 SQVTM, CDR2 ANQGSEA. Trimming removed 4 bases from V and 8 bases from J, with 17 bases in between. The CDR3 covers 14 residues. The CDR3 region is CSVVSMEGEEKLFF. The CDR3 DNA sequence: TGCAGCGTTGTTAGTATGGAGGGCGAGGAAAAACTGTTTTTT. Full variable domain (missing parts from reference TRBV29-1 and TRBJ1-4): SAVISQKPSRDICQRGTSLTIQCQVDSQVTMMFWYRQQPGQSLTLIATANQGSEATYESGFVIDKFPISRPNLTFSTLTVSNMSPEDSSIYLCSVVSMEGEEKLFFGSGTQLSVL.

This clone is a singleton in its sample. The V call is TRBV5-6, the J call TRBJ2-1; 12 nucleotides agree with TRBD1. Germline CDR1 SGHDT, CDR2 YYEEEE. The CDR3 spans 18 residues. V shed 4 bases, J shed 5 bases, and the junction held 13 bases outside the gene matches. The CDR3 DNA follows: TGTGCCAGCAGCGACCGGGACAGGGGGCCGGTAAAGGACAATGAGCAGTTCTTC. This codes for CASSDRDRGPVKDNEQFF.

The chain has TRBV15 and TRBJ1-2; TRBD1 matches 7 bases. V dropped 3 bases and J dropped 0; count of bases not matched to a gene: 1. Germline CDR1 and CDR2: LNHNV and YYDKDF (reference sequence). This CDR3 region has 14 residues. In DNA, the CDR3 is TGTGCCACCAGCAGGGGACAGTCTAACTATGGCTACACCTTC. Translation: CATSRGQSNYGYTF.

The chain combines TRBV11-3 with TRBJ2-1; TRBD2 agrees at 13 bases. From germline, CDR1 is SGHNT and CDR2 YENEEA. V shed 5 bases, J shed 7 bases, and the junction held 8 bases outside the gene matches. The CDR3 contains 16 residues. This CDR3 reads CASSQPGLAGVNEQFF. The CDR3 DNA follows: TGTGCCAGCAGCCAGCCCGGACTAGCGGGAGTGAATGAGCAGTTCTTC.

This rearrangement joins TRBV27 to TRBJ2-7; no clear D. The germline V gene has CDR1 MNHEY and CDR2 SMNVEV (reference sequence). The CDR3 covers 12 residues. With 5 bases removed from V and 2 bases from J, the gap between germline ends came to 7 bases. The DNA of the CDR3 is TGTGCCAGCAGTACCAACACCTACGAGCAGTACTTC. Translating gives CASSTNTYEQYF.

This clone showed up just once. This chain connects TRBV10-3 to TRBJ2-2; 7 bases map to TRBD1. CDR3 length: 14 residues. V shed 2 bases, J shed 7 bases, and the junction held 4 bases outside the gene matches. Germline V gene lookup returns CDR1 ENHRY and CDR2 SYGVKD. This chain's CDR3 is CAISEEGQVGELFF. DNA of the CDR3: TGTGCCATCAGTGAGGAAGGACAGGTCGGGGAGCTGTTTTTT.

V is TRBV6-5 and J is TRBJ2-1; tentatively, D is TRBD2 (5 bases). Per the germline V gene, CDR1 is MNHEY and CDR2 is SVGAGI. Trimming stripped 2 bases from V and 2 bases from J, with 10 bases between. CDR3 length equals 15 residues. The CDR3 loop reads CASSYAEATYNEQFF. CDR3 DNA sequence: TGTGCCAGCAGTTACGCGGAGGCAACCTACAATGAGCAGTTCTTC.

J is TRBJ2-2 and V is TRBV9; D is uncertain. Looked up from germline, CDR1 is SGDLS and CDR2 is YYNGEE. The CDR3 covers 15 residues. The V and J ends lost 0 bases and 0 bases respectively, with 6 bases between them. The CDR3: CASSVAEANTGELFF. In DNA, the CDR3 is TGTGCCAGCAGCGTAGCAGAGGCGAACACCGGGGAGCTGTTTTTT.

The chain has TRBV9 and TRBJ2-1; TRBD2 agrees at 8 bases. This CDR3 contains 17 residues. The V gene's germline CDR1 is SGDLS and CDR2 YYNGEE. The ends lost 1 base at V and 0 bases at J; junction bases unmatched: 6. The CDR3 DNA follows: TGTGCCAGCAGCGTAAGCCCCGGGACTAGCTCCTACAATGAGCAGTTCTTC. Its translation: CASSVSPGTSSYNEQFF. The variable domain in full, completed from reference TRBV9 and TRBJ2-1, reads DSGVTQTPKHLITATGQRVTLRCSPRSGDLSVYWYQQSLDQGLQFLIQYYNGEERAKGNILERFSAQQFPDLHSELNLSSLELGDSALYFCASSVSPGTSSYNEQFFGPGTRLTVL.

With regard to this clone: Because the CDR3's place on the DNA is in doubt, the DNA is left out and the CDR3 is given as listed by TCRdb. The CDR3 sequence is CSVRARGNAIYF. The rearrangement links TRBV29-1 to TRBJ1-3; TRBD1 was called by the table and not checked on the DNA. The CDR3 is 12 amino acids in total, end residues counted. Germline lookup yields CDR1 SQVTM and CDR2 ANQGSEA.

As concerns this clone: The same CDR3 is also encoded by other DNA sequences in this sample. The V and J genes are TRBV5-6 and TRBJ2-7; the D gene is possibly TRBD1 (5 bases). Deletions cut 2 bases from V and 4 bases from J, with 13 bases between. The CDR3 extends over 14 amino acids. CDR1 SGHDT and CDR2 YYEEEE come from the germline V gene. CDR3 residues: CASSFGQGWYEQYF. The CDR3 DNA is TGTGCCAGCAGCTTCGGGCAGGGATGGTACGAGCAGTACTTC.

V is TRBV4-1 and J is TRBJ2-1; D may be TRBD2 (5 bases). The V end lost 3 bases, the J end lost 5 bases, and 17 bases lay between the germline ends. There are 16 residues in the CDR3. Germline CDR1 reads MGHRA; CDR2 reads YSYEKL. CDR3 protein: CASSQLRDTRHNEQFF. The CDR3 nucleotides read TGCGCCAGCAGCCAGCTTCGGGATACCCGACACAATGAGCAGTTCTTC.

This chain uses TRBV7-9 with TRBJ1-3, with 7 bases identical to TRBD1. With V trimmed by 7 bases and J by 0 bases, 9 bases remained unmatched. The CDR3 loop spans 16 amino acids. Per germline, CDR1 SEHNR and CDR2 FQNEAQ (reference sequence). CDR3 in DNA: TGTGCCAGCATCGCCGGGACAGAATTCTCTGGAAACACCATATATTTT. Translated: CASIAGTEFSGNTIYF.

This chain links TRBV28 with TRBJ2-7; tentatively, D is TRBD1 or TRBD2 (5 bases each). The CDR3 runs 13 residues. Germline V gene sequence: CDR1 MDHEN, CDR2 SYDVKM. The V end lost 3 bases, the J end lost 4 bases, and 10 bases lay between the germline ends. CDR3 sequence reads: CASSFGREYEQYF. CDR3 nucleotides: TGTGCCAGCAGTTTTGGCAGGGAGTACGAGCAGTACTTC. The variable domain in full, with the rest retrieved from reference TRBV28 and TRBJ2-7, is DVKVTQSSRYLVKRTGEKVFLECVQDMDHENMFWYRQDPGLGLRLIYFSYDVKMKEKGDIPEGYSVSREKKERFSLILESASTNQTSMYLCASSFGREYEQYFGPGTRLTVT.

The chain links TRBV7-8 to TRBJ2-7, with 11 bases aligning to TRBD2. Germline V gene sequence: CDR1 SGHVS, CDR2 FQNEAQ. The trim removed 5 bases at V and 3 bases at J, leaving 9 bases unmatched. The CDR3 spans 16 residues. CDR3 in amino acids: CASSITSGRVGYEQYF. CDR3 DNA sequence: TGTGCCAGCAGCATCACTAGCGGGAGAGTGGGCTACGAGCAGTACTTC. The entire variable domain, with the rest obtained from reference TRBV7-8 and TRBJ2-7, is as follows: GAGVSQSPRYKVAKRGQDVALRCDPISGHVSLFWYQQALGQGPEFLTYFQNEAQLDKSGLPSDRFFAERPEGSVSTLKIQRTQQEDSAVYLCASSITSGRVGYEQYFGPGTRLTVT.

The genes are TRBV6-5 and TRBJ2-2; 8 bases map to TRBD1. V shed 7 bases, J shed 6 bases, and the junction held 4 bases outside the gene matches. Germline V gene sequence: CDR1 MNHEY, CDR2 SVGAGI. The CDR3 is 13 amino acids. This chain's CDR3 is CASTRGRPGELFF. CDR3 nucleotide sequence: TGTGCCAGCACCAGGGGGCGCCCCGGGGAGCTGTTTTTT.

The V call is TRBV27, the J call TRBJ1-2; 7 nucleotides match TRBD1. Losses at the gene ends were 5 bases for V and 8 bases for J; bases not matched to a gene: 8. The CDR3 sequence is 13 residues long. Germline values: CDR1 MNHEY, CDR2 SMNVEV (reference sequence). For the CDR3, the DNA is TGTGCCAGCAGTGTCGACAGGGACCTGGGCTACACCTTC. Encoded protein: CASSVDRDLGYTF.

This sequence joins TRBV27 and TRBJ2-3; D remains ambiguous. The CDR3 length is 17 residues. The germline gives CDR1 MNHEY, CDR2 SMNVEV (reference sequence). V dropped 5 bases and J dropped 4 bases, with 22 bases sitting between them. CDR3 region: CASSHLGPWVSPDTQYF. The DNA of the CDR3 is TGTGCCAGCAGTCATCTCGGACCATGGGTTTCCCCAGATACGCAGTATTTT.

This clone appeared once. The gene calls are TRBV6-1 and TRBJ2-7; the match to TRBD1 covers 9 bases. Germline V gene lookup returns CDR1 MNHNS and CDR2 SASEGT. The CDR3 is 15 amino acids. The V gene end was trimmed by 2 bases and the J gene end by 5 bases; junction bases not matched to a gene: 7. The CDR3 loop is CASSESPRTGDEQYF. The CDR3 DNA is TGTGCCAGCAGTGAATCCCCTCGGACAGGGGACGAGCAGTACTTC.

The chain links TRBV6-1 to TRBJ2-2; D not resolved. V shed 2 bases and J shed 4 bases, with 14 bases lying between them. The CDR3 is 16 residues long. Germline lookup yields CDR1 MNHNS and CDR2 SASEGT. CDR3 in DNA: TGTGCCAGCAGTGAATTGGCGGCAGTCGCCACCGGGGAGCTGTTTTTT. Residues: CASSELAAVATGELFF.